These 21 T cell receptor beta chains came from one sample sequenced in a study of regulatory T cells in long-lasting Graves disease. The time point here: newly diagnosed GD, antithyroid drugs for less than 3 months. PBMCs were the source of the RNA used for TCR sequencing. For TCR beta, libraries came from iRepertoire HTBI primers and Arm-PCR of CDR3 regions. In TCRdb, the multiplex PCR reads were re-called with MiXCR into one record per CDR3 protein. This table has 550,000 to 600,000 distinct CDR3 sequences, more than 15% appearing once. In addition, the sample was reused for a study of T cells in Graves' hyperthyroidism and ophthalmopathy.

The source material was peripheral blood mononuclear cells (PBMCs), sampled at new diagnosis, from a patient treated with antithyroid drugs. Receptors were obtained from a man younger than 35 with Graves disease.

This clonotype was detected many times. The rearrangement uses TRBV12-3 or TRBV12-4 and TRBJ2-1, with 9 bases that match TRBD1. V lost 3 bases to trimming and J lost 2 bases; unmatched junction nucleotides: 2. This CDR3 region has 15 residues. CDR3 loop: CASSLDRGPYNEQFF. The CDR3 DNA reads as TGTGCCAGCAGTTTGGACAGGGGACCCTACAATGAGCAGTTCTTC.

In this sample, this clonotype turned up a few times. The chain has TRBV6-1 and TRBJ2-7, with TRBD1 matching over 10 bases. This CDR3 is 15 amino acids long. Germline V gene data show CDR1 as MNHNS and CDR2 as SASEGT. The junction had 7 bases not matched to a gene; V was cut back by 3 bases and J by 5 bases. The CDR3 DNA follows: TGTGCCAGCAGTGACTGGACAGGGGGTGGCGACGAGCAGTACTTC. This translates into CASSDWTGGGDEQYF.

This clonotype was counted many times. The J gene is TRBJ1-5, the V gene TRBV9; D remains unclear. Trimming shortened V by 0 bases and J by 6 bases, and 13 bases separated the two germline ends. The CDR3 runs to 15 residues. CDR1 is SGDLS, CDR2 YYNGEE, per germline. The CDR3 here is CASSVDSSLGQPQHF. As DNA, the CDR3 is TGTGCCAGCAGCGTAGATAGCAGTCTGGGTCAGCCCCAGCATTTT.

J is TRBJ2-7 and V is TRBV15; D is unclear. V was shortened by 1 base and J by 2 bases, with 9 bases between the two germline ends. This CDR3 contains 14 residues. CDR1 LNHNV and CDR2 YYDKDF come from the germline V gene (reference sequence). The CDR3 coding sequence is TGTGCCACCAGCAGAGCCGGTCTAACCTACGAGCAGTACTTC. It translates to CATSRAGLTYEQYF. The entire variable domain, with the rest obtained from reference TRBV15 and TRBJ2-7, is as follows: DAMVIQNPRYQVTQFGKPVTLSCSQTLNHNVMYWYQQKSSQAPKLLFHYYDKDFNNEADTPDNFQSRRPNTSFCFLDIRSPGLGDTAMYLCATSRAGLTYEQYFGPGTRLTVT.

Many counts were recorded for this clonotype. V gene TRBV2 combines with J gene TRBJ2-5, with 10 bases matching TRBD2. The V segment lost 6 bases and the J segment 0 bases; nucleotides outside the gene matches: 4. Germline CDR1 SNHLY, CDR2 FYNNEI. This CDR3 is 15 amino acids long. The CDR3 loop reads CASSGLAEYQETQYF. In DNA, the CDR3 is TGTGCCAGCAGCGGACTAGCGGAATACCAAGAGACCCAGTACTTC.

This clonotype was recorded many times. V and J are TRBV28 and TRBJ1-2; 8 nucleotides agree with TRBD1. In germline, CDR1 is MDHEN, CDR2 SYDVKM. The V and J ends lost 6 bases and 4 bases, in that order; junction bases with no gene match: 7. CDR3 size: 14 residues. CDR3 amino acids: CASRPPGGGYGYTF. The CDR3 DNA follows: TGTGCCAGCAGACCTCCAGGGGGCGGCTATGGCTACACCTTC.

This clonotype came up many times. CDR3 region: CASSLSPDRDTEAFF. The CDR3 bases are TGTGCCAGCAGCTTAAGCCCGGATAGGGACACTGAAGCTTTCTTT. The chain employs TRBV13 and TRBJ1-1; D call uncertain. The V end lost 2 bases, the J end lost 3 bases, and 13 bases lay between the germline ends. Germline CDR1 and CDR2: PRHDT and FYEKMQ (reference sequence). CDR3 length: 15 residues.

V and J are TRBV30 and TRBJ2-7; D may be TRBD2 (6 bases). Germline loops: CDR1 GTSNPN, CDR2 SVGIG (reference sequence). V lost 5 bases and J 6 bases, leaving 14 bases between the germline ends. CDR3 length: 12 residues. This CDR3 is CAWGRGPGEQYF. In DNA form, the CDR3 reads TGTGCCTGGGGGCGGGGTCCTGGCGAGCAGTACTTC.

As for this clonotype: Being one base from a much bigger clone, this may be a read error. The chain links TRBV6-1 to TRBJ2-2; 7 nucleotides line up with TRBD2. Losses at the gene ends were 4 bases for V and 6 bases for J; bases not matched to a gene: 5. Germline lookup yields CDR1 MNHNS and CDR2 SASEGT. The CDR3 is 14 amino acids. The CDR3 DNA follows: TGTGCCAGCAGTGGAACTAGCGTTCCCGGGGAGCTGTTTTTT. Amino acids: CASSGTSVPGELFF.

There are many counts of this clonotype. The chain employs TRBV11-2 and TRBJ2-3; 8 bases fit TRBD2. The V segment lost 0 bases and the J segment 10 bases; nucleotides outside the gene matches: 21. Germline V CDR1 and CDR2: SGHAT, FQNNGV. The CDR3 covers 19 residues. CDR3 sequence reads: CASSLEWQLGLGPLSAQYF. Here the CDR3 DNA reads TGTGCCAGCAGCTTAGAATGGCAGCTGGGACTAGGCCCTCTTTCGGCGCAGTATTTT.

Ten or more counts support this clonotype. The gene calls are TRBV11-2 and TRBJ2-2, with 13 bases aligning to TRBD2. Germline CDR1 SGHAT, CDR2 FQNNGV. This CDR3 has 17 amino acids. The V gene end was trimmed by 4 bases and the J gene end by 6 bases; junction bases not matched to a gene: 8. CDR3 sequence reads: CASSSWTSGSSSGELFF. CDR3 DNA: TGTGCCAGCAGCTCCTGGACTAGCGGGAGTAGCTCCGGGGAGCTGTTTTTT.

The table lists this clonotype with many counts. The chain links TRBV20-1 to TRBJ2-2; D not certain. This CDR3 comprises 13 residues. V was shortened by 5 bases and J by 0 bases, with 7 bases between the two germline ends. In germline, CDR1 is DFQATT, CDR2 SNEGSKA (reference sequence). As DNA, the CDR3 is TGCAGTGCTTCTCGCACGAACACCGGGGAGCTGTTTTTT. This gives the protein CSASRTNTGELFF.

The CDR3 DNA is TGCAGCGTTGAAGAAGTAAGGACAGACGAGAACACTGAAGCTTTCTTT. Translated: CSVEEVRTDENTEAFF. This chain joins TRBV29-1 and TRBJ1-1; tentative D call: TRBD1 (6 bases). Looked up from germline, CDR1 is SQVTM and CDR2 is ANQGSEA. Trimming cost V 0 bases and J 1 base, with 15 bases left between them. The CDR3 is made up of 16 amino acids. The complete variable domain, with remaining parts taken from reference TRBV29-1 and TRBJ1-1, reads SAVISQKPSRDICQRGTSLTIQCQVDSQVTMMFWYRQQPGQSLTLIATANQGSEATYESGFVIDKFPISRPNLTFSTLTVSNMSPEDSSIYLCSVEEVRTDENTEAFFGQGTRLTVV.

This rearrangement joins TRBV30 to TRBJ1-5; 7 bases map to TRBD1. The germline V gene encodes CDR1 GTSNPN and CDR2 SVGIG (reference sequence). There are 13 residues in the CDR3. Trimming took 1 base from V and 5 from J; bases not matched to a gene: 2. The CDR3 sequence is CAWSGDSYQPQHF. The CDR3 nucleotides read TGTGCCTGGAGTGGGGACAGTTATCAGCCCCAGCATTTT.

Concerning this clonotype itself: The junction departs from the called germline gene at one end, perhaps through a read error. The J gene is TRBJ1-1, the V gene TRBV12-3 or TRBV12-4; D uncertain. The CDR3 length is 13 residues. The CDR3 spells CASSLRGNTEASF. For the CDR3, the DNA is TGTGCCAGCAGTTTAAGAGGGAACACTGAAGCTTCCTTT.

The V gene is TRBV7-6, the J gene TRBJ2-2; 7 nucleotides align to TRBD2. This CDR3 region has 15 residues. CDR1 and CDR2 from the germline V gene are SGHVS and FNYEAQ. V lost 6 bases to trimming and J lost 1 base; unmatched junction nucleotides: 5. The CDR3 sequence is CASSWEGENTGELFF. The CDR3 DNA reads as TGTGCCAGCAGTTGGGAGGGTGAGAACACCGGGGAGCTGTTTTTT.

This clonotype has only a few counts. This chain links TRBV7-9 with TRBJ2-7; D not resolved. The CDR3 is 15 residues long. Per the germline V gene, CDR1 is SEHNR and CDR2 is FQNEAQ (reference sequence). Trimming cost V 2 bases and J 3 bases, with 14 bases left between them. This chain's CDR3 is CASSLFAGVLYEQYF. CDR3 nucleotide sequence: TGTGCCAGCAGCTTATTCGCAGGTGTCCTCTACGAGCAGTACTTC.

This clonotype was recorded many times. The chain has TRBV5-1 and TRBJ2-7; TRBD1 is a possible D gene (5 bases). This CDR3 is built from 13 residues. Trimming shortened V by 3 bases and J by 0 bases, and 7 bases separated the two germline ends. Per the germline V gene, CDR1 is SGHRS and CDR2 is YFSETQ. Here the CDR3 reads CASSWTPSYEQYF. CDR3 nucleotide sequence: TGCGCCAGCAGCTGGACACCCTCCTACGAGCAGTACTTC.

This clonotype was detected a few times. This may come from a read error, since a much larger clone is one base off. The chain carries TRBV18 and TRBJ1-1; TRBD1 might be the D (5 bases). CDR3 length: 16 residues. Germline lookup yields CDR1 KGHSH and CDR2 LQKENI. The germline V and J ends were trimmed by 0 bases and 3 bases, with 14 bases remaining between them. Here the CDR3 DNA reads TGTGCCAGCTCACCACCGTACAGGAGGGTGTACACTGAAGCTTTCTTT. Protein product: CASSPPYRRVYTEAFF.

Only a few counts were recorded for this clonotype. CDR3 DNA sequence: TGTGCCACCAGTGATTCCCGGGACGCCGGGGTCCATGAGCAGTTCTTC. This sequence encodes CATSDSRDAGVHEQFF. The V call is TRBV24-1, the J call TRBJ2-1; D tentatively reads TRBD1 or TRBD2 (5 bases each). There are 16 residues in the CDR3. CDR1 and CDR2 from the germline V gene are KGHDR and SFDVKD. Between the trimmed V and J ends, which lost 2 bases and 8 bases, there was a span of 18 bases.

This clonotype was counted ten times or more. The chain has TRBV28 and TRBJ1-5, with a tentative D call TRBD1 (5 bases). There are 15 residues in the CDR3. The V gene's germline CDR1 is MDHEN and CDR2 SYDVKM. V lost 5 bases and J 2 bases, leaving 13 bases between the germline ends. CDR3 loop: CASSPLGDGNQPQHF. The CDR3 bases are TGTGCCAGCAGTCCCCTGGGGGATGGCAATCAGCCCCAGCATTTT.